This T cell receptor beta chain was observed in a study of OX40 agonist ivuxolimab in advanced cancers. Study-level information: Ivuxolimab, an antibody that agonizes OX40 (CD134), was administered to the patients.

The study's findings and limits: CD4+ and CD8+ blood T cells expanded clonally by week 6 at 0.1 to 3.0 mg/kg. Nonresponders included some who also had low normalized T-cell clonal expansion.

Blood specimens came from baseline, cycle 4 day 1, and cycle 7 day 1. Note on this clone: Its antigen is unidentified.

The CDR3 has 13 residues. Germline V gives CDR1 SGHNT, CDR2 YENEEA. V lost 4 bases and J lost 7, with 11 bases in between. TCRdb keeps only in-frame clones here, not all; method: immunoSEQ multiplex PCR. The sample carries 70,000 or so clones, approximately 81% recorded once. The receptor was isolated from an adult with an advanced solid tumor such as melanoma, head and neck, liver or kidney cancer. The rearrangement links TRBV11-3 to TRBJ2-4, with D perhaps given as TRBD1 or TRBD2 (5 bases each). The specimen comprised CD4+ or CD8+ T cells sorted from blood, sampled in a trial of the OX40 agonist ivuxolimab. The CDR3: CASSSLEGNIQYF. CDR3 DNA: TGTGCCAGCAGCTCGTTAGAGGGGAACATTCAGTACTTC.